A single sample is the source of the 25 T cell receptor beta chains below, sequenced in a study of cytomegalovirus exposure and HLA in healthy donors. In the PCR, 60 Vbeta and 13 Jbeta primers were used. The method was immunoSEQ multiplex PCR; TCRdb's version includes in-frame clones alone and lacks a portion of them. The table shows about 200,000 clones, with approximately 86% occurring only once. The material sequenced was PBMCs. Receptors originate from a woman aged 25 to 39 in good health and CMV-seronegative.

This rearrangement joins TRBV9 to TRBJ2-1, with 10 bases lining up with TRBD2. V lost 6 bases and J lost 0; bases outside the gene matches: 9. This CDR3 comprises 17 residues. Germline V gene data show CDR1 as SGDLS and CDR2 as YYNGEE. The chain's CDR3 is CASTGTSAPSSYNEQFF. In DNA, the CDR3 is TGTGCCAGCACCGGGACTAGCGCCCCGAGCTCCTACAATGAGCAGTTCTTC.

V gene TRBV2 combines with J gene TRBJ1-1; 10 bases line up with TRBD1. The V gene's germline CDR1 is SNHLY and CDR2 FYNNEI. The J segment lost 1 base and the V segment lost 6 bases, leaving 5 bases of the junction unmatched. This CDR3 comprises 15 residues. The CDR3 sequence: CASSADRGRNTEAFF. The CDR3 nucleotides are TGTGCCAGCAGCGCAGACAGGGGGCGGAACACTGAAGCTTTCTTT.

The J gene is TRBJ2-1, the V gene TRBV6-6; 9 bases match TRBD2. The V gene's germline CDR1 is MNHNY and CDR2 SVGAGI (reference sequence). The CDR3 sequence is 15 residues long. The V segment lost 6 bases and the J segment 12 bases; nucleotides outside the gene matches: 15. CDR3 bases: TGTGCCAGCAGGTCCGGGACTAGCCATACAATGAGGCAGTTCTTC. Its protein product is CASRSGTSHTMRQFF.

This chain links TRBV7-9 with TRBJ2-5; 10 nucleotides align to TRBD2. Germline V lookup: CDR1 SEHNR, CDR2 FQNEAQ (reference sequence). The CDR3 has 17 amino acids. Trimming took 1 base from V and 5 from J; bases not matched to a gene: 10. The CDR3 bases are TGTGCCAGCAGCTTAGGCGGGACTAGCGACAACGTGGAGACCCAGTACTTC. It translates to CASSLGGTSDNVETQYF. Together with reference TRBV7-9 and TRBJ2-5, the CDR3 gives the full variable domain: DTGVSQNPRHKITKRGQNVTFRCDPISEHNRLYWYRQTLGQGPEFLTYFQNEAQLEKSRLLSDRFSAERPKGSFSTLEIQRTEQGDSAMYLCASSLGGTSDNVETQYFGPGTRLLVL.

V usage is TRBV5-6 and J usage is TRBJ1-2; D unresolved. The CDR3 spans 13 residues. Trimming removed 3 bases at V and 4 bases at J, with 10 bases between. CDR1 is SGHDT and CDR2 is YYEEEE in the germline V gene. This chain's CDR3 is CASSSRLIYGYTF. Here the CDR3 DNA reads TGTGCCAGCAGCTCAAGACTGATCTATGGCTACACCTTC.

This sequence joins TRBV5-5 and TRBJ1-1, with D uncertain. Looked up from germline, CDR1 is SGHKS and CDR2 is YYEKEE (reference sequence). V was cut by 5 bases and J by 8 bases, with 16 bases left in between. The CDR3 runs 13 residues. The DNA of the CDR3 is TGTGCCAGCAGTTTACGCCCCCTATCAGAAGCTTTCTTT. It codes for CASSLRPLSEAFF. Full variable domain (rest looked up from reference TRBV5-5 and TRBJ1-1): DAGVTQSPTHLIKTRGQQVTLRCSPISGHKSVSWYQQVLGQGPQFIFQYYEKEERGRGNFPDRFSARQFPNYSSELNVNALLLGDSALYLCASSLRPLSEAFFGQGTRLTVV.

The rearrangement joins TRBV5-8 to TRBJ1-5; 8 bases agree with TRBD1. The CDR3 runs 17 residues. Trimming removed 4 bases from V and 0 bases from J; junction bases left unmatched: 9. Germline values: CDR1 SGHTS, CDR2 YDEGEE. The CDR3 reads CASSRFTGGNSNQPQHF. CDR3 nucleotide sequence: TGTGCCAGCAGCCGATTTACAGGGGGGAATAGCAATCAGCCCCAGCATTTT.

The CDR3 reads CASSRTVINTEAFF. Written as DNA, the CDR3 is TGTGCCAGTAGCCGGACAGTTATTAACACTGAAGCTTTCTTT. The genes are TRBV19 and TRBJ1-1; possibly TRBD1 for D (6 bases). Deletions cut 6 bases from V and 2 bases from J, with 13 bases between. Germline V gene sequence: CDR1 LNHDA, CDR2 SQIVND (reference sequence). The CDR3 contains 14 residues.

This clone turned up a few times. The CDR3 reads CASTPGQVSNQPQHF. The CDR3, as DNA: TGTGCCAGCACCCCGGGACAGGTTAGCAATCAGCCCCAGCATTTT. The V and J genes are TRBV18 and TRBJ1-5; 8 bases map to TRBD1. Germline assignment: CDR1 KGHSH and CDR2 LQKENI. V lost 8 bases and J lost 0; bases outside the gene matches: 6. This CDR3 contains 15 residues.

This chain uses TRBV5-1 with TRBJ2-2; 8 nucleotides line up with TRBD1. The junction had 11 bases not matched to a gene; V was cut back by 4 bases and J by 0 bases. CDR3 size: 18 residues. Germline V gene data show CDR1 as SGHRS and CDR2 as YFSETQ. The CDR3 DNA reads TGCGCCAGCAGCACGTACAGGGGGGAAAACGCGAACACCGGGGAGCTGTTTTTT. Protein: CASSTYRGENANTGELFF.

The CDR3 nucleotides are TGTGCCAGCAGTTTTTTACAGGGGAGAGAGACCCAGTACTTC. Translated: CASSFLQGRETQYF. The V gene is TRBV6-6, the J gene TRBJ2-5; 7 bases line up with TRBD1. CDR3 length equals 14 residues. From germline, CDR1 is MNHNY and CDR2 SVGAGI (reference sequence). After removal of 4 bases from V and 4 bases from J, the junction contained 6 bases not matched to a gene.

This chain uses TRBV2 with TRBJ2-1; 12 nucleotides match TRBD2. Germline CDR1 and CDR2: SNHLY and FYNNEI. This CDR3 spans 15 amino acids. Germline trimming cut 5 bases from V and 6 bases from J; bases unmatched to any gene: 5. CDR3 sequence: CASSRLAGEGNEQFF. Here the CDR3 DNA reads TGTGCCAGCAGTCGACTAGCGGGAGAGGGCAATGAGCAGTTCTTC.

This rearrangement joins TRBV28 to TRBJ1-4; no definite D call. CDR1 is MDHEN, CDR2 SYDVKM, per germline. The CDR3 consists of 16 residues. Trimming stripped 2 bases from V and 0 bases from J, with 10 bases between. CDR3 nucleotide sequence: TGTGCCAGCAGTTTAGCCGGGAGGGCAACTAATGAAAAACTGTTTTTT. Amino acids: CASSLAGRATNEKLFF. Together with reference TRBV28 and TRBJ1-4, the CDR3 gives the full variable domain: DVKVTQSSRYLVKRTGEKVFLECVQDMDHENMFWYRQDPGLGLRLIYFSYDVKMKEKGDIPEGYSVSREKKERFSLILESASTNQTSMYLCASSLAGRATNEKLFFGSGTQLSVL.

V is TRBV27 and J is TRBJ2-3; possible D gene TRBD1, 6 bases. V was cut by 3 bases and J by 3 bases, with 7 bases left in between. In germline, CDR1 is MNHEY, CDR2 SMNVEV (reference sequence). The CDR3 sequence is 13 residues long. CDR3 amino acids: CASSFTGTDTQYF. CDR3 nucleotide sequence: TGTGCCAGCAGTTTTACAGGGACAGATACGCAGTATTTT.

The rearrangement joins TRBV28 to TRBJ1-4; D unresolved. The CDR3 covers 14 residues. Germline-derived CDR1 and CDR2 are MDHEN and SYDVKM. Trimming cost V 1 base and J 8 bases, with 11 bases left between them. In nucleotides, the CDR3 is TGTGCCAGCAGTTTATCCGGGAAAGGGGAAAAACTGTTTTTT. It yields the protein CASSLSGKGEKLFF.

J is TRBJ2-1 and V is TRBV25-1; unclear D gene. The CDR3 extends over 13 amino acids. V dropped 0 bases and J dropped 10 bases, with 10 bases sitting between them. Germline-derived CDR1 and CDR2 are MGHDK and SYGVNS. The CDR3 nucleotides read TGTGCCAGCAGTGAATATGGCCTCGGGGAGCAGTTCTTC. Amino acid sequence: CASSEYGLGEQFF.

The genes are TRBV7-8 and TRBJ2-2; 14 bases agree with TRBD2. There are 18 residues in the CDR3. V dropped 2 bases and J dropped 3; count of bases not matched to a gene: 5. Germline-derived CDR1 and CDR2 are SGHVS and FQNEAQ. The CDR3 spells CASSLWTSGGFDTGELFF. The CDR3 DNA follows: TGTGCCAGCAGCTTATGGACTAGCGGGGGGTTTGACACCGGGGAGCTGTTTTTT. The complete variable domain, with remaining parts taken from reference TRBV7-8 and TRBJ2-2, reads GAGVSQSPRYKVAKRGQDVALRCDPISGHVSLFWYQQALGQGPEFLTYFQNEAQLDKSGLPSDRFFAERPEGSVSTLKIQRTQQEDSAVYLCASSLWTSGGFDTGELFFGEGSRLTVL.

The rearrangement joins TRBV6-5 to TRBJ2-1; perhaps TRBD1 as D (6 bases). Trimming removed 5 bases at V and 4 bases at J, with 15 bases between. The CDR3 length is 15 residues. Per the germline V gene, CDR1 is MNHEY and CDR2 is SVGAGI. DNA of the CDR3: TGTGCCAGCAGTCGACAGGTAGCCTTATACAATGAGCAGTTCTTC. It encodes CASSRQVALYNEQFF.

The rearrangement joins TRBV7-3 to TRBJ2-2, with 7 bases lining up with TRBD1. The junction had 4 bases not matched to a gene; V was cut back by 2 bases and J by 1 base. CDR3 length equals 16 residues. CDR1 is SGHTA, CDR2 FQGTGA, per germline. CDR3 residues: CASSLRPGGNTGELFF. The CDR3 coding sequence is TGTGCCAGCAGCTTACGCCCAGGGGGGAACACCGGGGAGCTGTTTTTT.

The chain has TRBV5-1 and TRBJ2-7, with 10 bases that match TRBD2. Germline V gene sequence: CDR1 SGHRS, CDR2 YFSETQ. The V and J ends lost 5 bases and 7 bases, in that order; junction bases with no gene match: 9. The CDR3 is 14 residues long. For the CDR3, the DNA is TGCGCCAGCAGTCCGCTAGCGGGAGATTTAGAGCAGTACTTC. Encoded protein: CASSPLAGDLEQYF.

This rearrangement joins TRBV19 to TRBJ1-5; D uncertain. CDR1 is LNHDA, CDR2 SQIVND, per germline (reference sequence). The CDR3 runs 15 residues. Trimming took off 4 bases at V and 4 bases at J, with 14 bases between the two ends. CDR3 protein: CASSTLVRRNQPQHF. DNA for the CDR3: TGTGCCAGTAGTACCCTGGTACGCAGAAATCAGCCCCAGCATTTT.

CDR3 sequence (DNA): TGTGCCAGTGGGAGGTCGGCAGGGGGTATCGGCGAGCAGTACTTC. As protein: CASGRSAGGIGEQYF. This sequence joins TRBV28 and TRBJ2-5; maybe TRBD1 (7 bases). The J call may not be correct, given that the DNA end is closer to TRBJ2-7. Germline V gene data show CDR1 as MDHEN and CDR2 as SYDVKM. This CDR3 has 15 amino acids.

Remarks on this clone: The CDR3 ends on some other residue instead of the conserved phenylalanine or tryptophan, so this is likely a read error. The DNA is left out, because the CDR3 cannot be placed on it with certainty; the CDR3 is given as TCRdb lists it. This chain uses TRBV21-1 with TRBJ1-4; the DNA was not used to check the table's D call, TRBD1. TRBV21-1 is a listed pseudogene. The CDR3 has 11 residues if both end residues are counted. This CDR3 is CASSKGHIVLS.

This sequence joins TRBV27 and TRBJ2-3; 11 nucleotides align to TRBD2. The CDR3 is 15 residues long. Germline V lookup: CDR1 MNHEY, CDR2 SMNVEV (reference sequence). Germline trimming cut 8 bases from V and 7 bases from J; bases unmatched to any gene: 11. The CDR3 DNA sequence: TGTGCCAGCGGGGATAGCGGGAGGGCCGTGAATACGCAGTATTTT. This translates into CASGDSGRAVNTQYF.

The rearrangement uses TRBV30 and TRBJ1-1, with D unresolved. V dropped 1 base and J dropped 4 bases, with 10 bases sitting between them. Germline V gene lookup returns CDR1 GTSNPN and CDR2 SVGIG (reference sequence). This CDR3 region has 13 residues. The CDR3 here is CAWSAGMGTEAFF. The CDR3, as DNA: TGTGCCTGGAGTGCGGGGATGGGCACTGAAGCTTTCTTT.